This TCR beta chain was observed in a study of cytomegalovirus exposure and HLA in healthy donors. The CDR3 has 15 amino acids. The germline V gene encodes CDR1 KGHSH and CDR2 LQKENI. The V and J ends lost 3 bases and 4 bases respectively, with 15 bases between them. A multiplex PCR was run with 60 Vbeta primers and 13 Jbeta primers. The protocol was immunoSEQ multiplex PCR, while the TCRdb copy is restricted to in-frame clones and leaves out a portion. This table has about 150,000 clones, roughly three quarters appearing once. In the case of this clone: Its antigen is not identified.

Study-level findings and limits: Across all donors, roughly uniform sequencing depth was an assumption of the presence/absence analyses. Per published reports, the classifier diagnosed cytomegalovirus status with high specificity and sensitivity.

Material: PBMCs. The J gene is TRBJ1-1, the V gene TRBV18; tentatively, D is TRBD1 (5 bases). This sequence was found in a woman between 40 and 55 years old in good health and CMV-seronegative. The DNA for the CDR3 is TGTGCCAGCTCACCTTTTGACAGTAAAGGCACTGAAGCTTTCTTT. This gives the protein CASSPFDSKGTEAFF.